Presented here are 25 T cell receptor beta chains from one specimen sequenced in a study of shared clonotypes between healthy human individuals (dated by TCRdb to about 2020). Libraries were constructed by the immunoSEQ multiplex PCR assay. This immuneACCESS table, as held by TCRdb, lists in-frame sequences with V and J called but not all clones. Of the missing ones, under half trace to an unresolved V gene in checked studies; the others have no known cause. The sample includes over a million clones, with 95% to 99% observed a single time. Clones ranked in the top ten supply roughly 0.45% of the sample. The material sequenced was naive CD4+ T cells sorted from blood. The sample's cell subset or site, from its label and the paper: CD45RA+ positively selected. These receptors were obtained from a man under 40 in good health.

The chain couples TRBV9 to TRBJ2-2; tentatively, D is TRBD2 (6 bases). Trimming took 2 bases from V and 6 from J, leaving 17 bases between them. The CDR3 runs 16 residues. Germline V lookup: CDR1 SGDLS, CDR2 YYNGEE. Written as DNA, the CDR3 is TGTGCCAGCAGCGTTATGTGGGGGGAAGAGGCCGGGGAGCTGTTTTTT. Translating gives CASSVMWGEEAGELFF.

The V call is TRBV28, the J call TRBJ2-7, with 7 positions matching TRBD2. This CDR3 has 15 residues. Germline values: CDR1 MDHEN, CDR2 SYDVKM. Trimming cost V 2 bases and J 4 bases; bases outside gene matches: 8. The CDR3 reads CASSLGREVGYEQYF. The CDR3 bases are TGTGCCAGCAGTTTAGGCCGGGAGGTGGGGTACGAGCAGTACTTC. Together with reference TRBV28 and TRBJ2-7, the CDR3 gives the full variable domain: DVKVTQSSRYLVKRTGEKVFLECVQDMDHENMFWYRQDPGLGLRLIYFSYDVKMKEKGDIPEGYSVSREKKERFSLILESASTNQTSMYLCASSLGREVGYEQYFGPGTRLTVT.

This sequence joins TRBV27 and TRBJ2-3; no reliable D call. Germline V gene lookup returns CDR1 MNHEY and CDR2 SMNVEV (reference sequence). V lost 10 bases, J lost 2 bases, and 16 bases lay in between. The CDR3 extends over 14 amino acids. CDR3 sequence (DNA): TGTGCCACCATTCCTAGGGATCTCACAGATACGCAGTATTTT. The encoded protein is CATIPRDLTDTQYF.

CDR3 bases: TGTGCCAGCAGCCCCCGACAGGGCCAATCCTACAATGAGCAGTTCTTC. This encodes CASSPRQGQSYNEQFF. The rearrangement links TRBV7-3 to TRBJ2-1; 7 bases fit TRBD1. CDR1 and CDR2 from the germline V gene are SGHTA and FQGTGA. The CDR3 has 16 amino acids. V lost 5 bases to trimming and J lost 1 base; unmatched junction nucleotides: 8.

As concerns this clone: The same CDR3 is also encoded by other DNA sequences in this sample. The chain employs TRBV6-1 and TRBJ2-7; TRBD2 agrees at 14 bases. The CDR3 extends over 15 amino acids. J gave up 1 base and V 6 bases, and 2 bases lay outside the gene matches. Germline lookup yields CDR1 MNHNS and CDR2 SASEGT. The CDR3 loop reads CASSGTSGRSYEQYF. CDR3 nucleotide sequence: TGTGCCAGCAGCGGGACTAGCGGGAGATCCTACGAGCAGTACTTC.

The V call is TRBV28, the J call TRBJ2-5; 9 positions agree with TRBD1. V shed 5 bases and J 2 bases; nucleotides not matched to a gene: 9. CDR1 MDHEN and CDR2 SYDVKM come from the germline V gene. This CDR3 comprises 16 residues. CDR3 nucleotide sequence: TGTGCCAGCAGTAGATCCGGGACAGGGAGACAAGAGACCCAGTACTTC. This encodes CASSRSGTGRQETQYF.

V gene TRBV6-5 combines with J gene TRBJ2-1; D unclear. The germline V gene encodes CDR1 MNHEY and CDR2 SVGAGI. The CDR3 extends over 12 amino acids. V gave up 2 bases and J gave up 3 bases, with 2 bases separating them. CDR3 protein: CASSYDYNEQFF. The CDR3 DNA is TGTGCCAGCAGTTACGACTACAATGAGCAGTTCTTC.

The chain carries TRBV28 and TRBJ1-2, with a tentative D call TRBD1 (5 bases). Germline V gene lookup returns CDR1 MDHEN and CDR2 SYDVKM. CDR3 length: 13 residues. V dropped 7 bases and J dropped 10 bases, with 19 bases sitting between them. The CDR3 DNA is TGTGCCAGCAACCGAGGAGAGACCGGGACCTACACCTTC. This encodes CASNRGETGTYTF.

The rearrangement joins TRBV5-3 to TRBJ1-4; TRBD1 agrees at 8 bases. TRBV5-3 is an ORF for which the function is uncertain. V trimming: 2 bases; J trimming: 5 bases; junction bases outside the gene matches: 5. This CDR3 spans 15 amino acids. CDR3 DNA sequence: TGTGCCAGAAGCTTTCCTGGACAGGGAAATGAAAAACTGTTTTTT. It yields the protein CARSFPGQGNEKLFF.

The CDR3 reads CASSYSNGGEKLFF. The CDR3 DNA sequence: TGTGCCAGCAGTTACTCGAATGGGGGCGAAAAACTGTTTTTT. This chain links TRBV6-5 with TRBJ1-4, with D perhaps TRBD1 (6 bases). In germline, CDR1 is MNHEY, CDR2 SVGAGI. CDR3 length: 14 amino acids. V was pared by 0 bases and J by 8 bases, with 10 bases between.

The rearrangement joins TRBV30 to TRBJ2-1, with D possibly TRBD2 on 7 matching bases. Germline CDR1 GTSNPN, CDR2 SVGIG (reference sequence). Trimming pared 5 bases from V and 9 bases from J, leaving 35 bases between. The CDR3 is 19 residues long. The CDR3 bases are TGTGCCTGGGGTACTTGGGGGCTTGGCGGGAGCCCGGAGGGCCTTGAGCAGTTCTTC. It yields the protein CAWGTWGLGGSPEGLEQFF.

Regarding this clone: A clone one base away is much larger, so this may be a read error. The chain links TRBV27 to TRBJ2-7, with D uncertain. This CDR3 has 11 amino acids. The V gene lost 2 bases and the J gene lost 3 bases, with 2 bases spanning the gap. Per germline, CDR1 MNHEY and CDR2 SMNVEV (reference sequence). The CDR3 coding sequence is TGTGCCAGCAGTTTAGTCTACGAGCAGTACTTC. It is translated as CASSLVYEQYF.

The CDR3 nucleotides are TGTGCCAGCAGCCAAATTACGGGAAGCGGGGCGACCGGGGAGCTGTTTTTT. Amino acids: CASSQITGSGATGELFF. The chain recombines TRBV14 with TRBJ2-2; 7 nucleotides match TRBD2. The germline V gene encodes CDR1 SGHDN and CDR2 FVKESK. This CDR3 spans 17 amino acids. The ends lost 2 bases at V and 5 bases at J; junction bases unmatched: 11.

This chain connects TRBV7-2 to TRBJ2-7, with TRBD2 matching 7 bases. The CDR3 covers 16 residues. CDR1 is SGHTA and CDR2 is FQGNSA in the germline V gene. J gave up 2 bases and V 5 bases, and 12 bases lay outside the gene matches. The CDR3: CASSPRGSGYAYEQYF. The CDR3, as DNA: TGTGCCAGCAGCCCCCGGGGTAGCGGGTACGCCTACGAGCAGTACTTC.

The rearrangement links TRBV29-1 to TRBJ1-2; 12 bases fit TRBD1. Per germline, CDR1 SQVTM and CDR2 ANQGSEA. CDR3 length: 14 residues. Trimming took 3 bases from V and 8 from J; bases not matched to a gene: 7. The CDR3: CSVERDRGLTGYTF. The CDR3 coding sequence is TGCAGCGTTGAGAGGGACAGGGGGCTTACAGGCTACACCTTC.

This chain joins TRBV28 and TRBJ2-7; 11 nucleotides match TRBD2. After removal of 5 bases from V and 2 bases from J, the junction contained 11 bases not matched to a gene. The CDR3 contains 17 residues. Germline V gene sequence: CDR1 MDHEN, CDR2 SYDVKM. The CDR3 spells CASSPPLLAGEAYEQYF. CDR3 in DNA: TGTGCCAGCAGTCCTCCCCTACTAGCGGGAGAAGCCTACGAGCAGTACTTC.

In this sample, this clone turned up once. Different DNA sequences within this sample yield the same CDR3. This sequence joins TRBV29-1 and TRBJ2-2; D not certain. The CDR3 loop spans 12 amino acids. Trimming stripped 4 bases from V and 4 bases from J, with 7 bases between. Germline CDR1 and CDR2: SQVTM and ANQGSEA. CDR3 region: CSVVSGTGELFF. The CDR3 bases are TGCAGCGTTGTCTCGGGCACCGGGGAGCTGTTTTTT.

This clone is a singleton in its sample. The CDR3 DNA reads as TGTGCCAGCAGCCACATTACAGGGGCTCGTTCCTACAATGAGCAGTTCTTC. It encodes CASSHITGARSYNEQFF. This sequence joins TRBV14 and TRBJ2-1, with 7 bases lining up with TRBD1. Germline assignment: CDR1 SGHDN and CDR2 FVKESK. The CDR3 totals 17 residues. Trimming removed 3 bases from V and 1 base from J; junction bases left unmatched: 9.

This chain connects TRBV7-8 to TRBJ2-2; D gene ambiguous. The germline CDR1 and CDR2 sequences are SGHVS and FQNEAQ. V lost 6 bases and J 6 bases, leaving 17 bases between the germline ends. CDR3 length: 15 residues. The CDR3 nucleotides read TGTGCCAGCAGAGGAGACGAGGAACAAGCCGGGGAGCTGTTTTTT. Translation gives CASRGDEEQAGELFF.

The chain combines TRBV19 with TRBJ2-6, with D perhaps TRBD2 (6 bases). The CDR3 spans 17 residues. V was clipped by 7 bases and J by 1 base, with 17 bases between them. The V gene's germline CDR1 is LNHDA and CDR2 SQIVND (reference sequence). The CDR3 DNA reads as TGTGCCAGTACCCCCGCGGGGTCTTTTTCTGGGGCCAACGTCCTGACTTTC. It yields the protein CASTPAGSFSGANVLTF.

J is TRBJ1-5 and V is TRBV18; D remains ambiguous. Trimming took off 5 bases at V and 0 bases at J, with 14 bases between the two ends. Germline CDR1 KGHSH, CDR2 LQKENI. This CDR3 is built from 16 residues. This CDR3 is CASSTSVGISNQPQHF. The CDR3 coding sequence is TGTGCCAGCTCAACATCAGTGGGGATTAGCAATCAGCCCCAGCATTTT.

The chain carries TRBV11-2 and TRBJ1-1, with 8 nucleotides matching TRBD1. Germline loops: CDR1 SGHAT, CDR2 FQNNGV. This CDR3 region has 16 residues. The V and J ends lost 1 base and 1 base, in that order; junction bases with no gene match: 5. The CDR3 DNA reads TGTGCCAGCAGCTTAGCGGACAGGGTGAGGAACACTGAAGCTTTCTTT. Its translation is CASSLADRVRNTEAFF.

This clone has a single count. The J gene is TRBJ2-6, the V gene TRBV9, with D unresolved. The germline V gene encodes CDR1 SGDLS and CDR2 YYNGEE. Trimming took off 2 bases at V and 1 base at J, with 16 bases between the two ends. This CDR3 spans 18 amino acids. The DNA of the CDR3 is TGTGCCAGCAGCGTGTTCTACAGTCCACGATCTGGGGCCAACGTCCTGACTTTC. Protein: CASSVFYSPRSGANVLTF.

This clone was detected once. The DNA for the CDR3 is TGTGCCAGCAGCACCGGGACTAACAATGAGCAGTTCTTC. The encoded protein is CASSTGTNNEQFF. The chain recombines TRBV7-8 with TRBJ2-1; TRBD2 aligns across 7 bases. The CDR3 spans 13 residues. Germline lookup yields CDR1 SGHVS and CDR2 FQNEAQ. Trimming at V came to 5 bases and at J to 5 bases, leaving 3 bases not matched to a gene.

This CDR3 is CASSLNVAGTLKYNEQFF. In DNA, the CDR3 is TGTGCCAGCAGCTTGAACGTAGCGGGAACTCTTAAGTACAATGAGCAGTTCTTC. The rearrangement links TRBV5-4 to TRBJ2-1, with 8 bases aligning to TRBD2. J lost 4 bases, V lost 1 base, and 13 bases had no gene match. CDR3 length: 18 residues. Germline V gene sequence: CDR1 SGHNT, CDR2 YYREEE (reference sequence).